Listed here are 22 T cell receptor beta chains from one sample, sequenced in a study of PD-1 blockade in classical Hodgkin lymphoma. Brentuximab vedotin exposure varied among the patients, all of whom had relapsed after autologous stem cell transplantation. Sequenced by immunoSEQ multiplex PCR; TCRdb stores in-frame clones only, minus some. The table lists roughly 20,000 clones, roughly 90% of them singletons, with under 15% in the top ten. Sequencing was performed on peripheral blood mononuclear cells (PBMCs), taken before the second cycle of nivolumab. These receptor sequences come from a human donor with classical Hodgkin lymphoma.

The V gene is TRBV14, the J gene TRBJ1-2, with D possibly matching TRBD1 (5 bases). This CDR3 has 13 amino acids. The germline gives CDR1 SGHDN, CDR2 FVKESK. V lost 2 bases and J lost 4, with 8 bases in between. The CDR3 nucleotides are TGTGCCAGCAGCCAAATGACAGCCTATGGCTACACCTTC. Translating it yields CASSQMTAYGYTF.

The chain has TRBV15 and TRBJ2-5, with 10 bases matching TRBD2. This CDR3 region has 16 residues. The V gene end was trimmed by 3 bases and the J gene end by 1 base; junction bases not matched to a gene: 5. CDR1 and CDR2 (germline): LNHNV, YYDKDF (reference sequence). CDR3 DNA sequence: TGTGCCACCAGCAGGGGAACTAGCGGGGTCCAAGAGACCCAGTACTTC. This translates into CATSRGTSGVQETQYF.

This clone appeared once. The rearrangement links TRBV7-9 to TRBJ2-7; 10 bases align to TRBD2. V gave up 3 bases and J gave up 2 bases; unmatched junction bases: 1. The length of the CDR3 is 14 residues. CDR1 SEHNR and CDR2 FQNEAQ come from the germline V gene (reference sequence). CDR3 amino acids: CASSLTSGPYEQYF. DNA of the CDR3: TGTGCCAGCAGCTTGACTAGCGGGCCCTACGAGCAGTACTTC. The variable domain in full, completed from reference TRBV7-9 and TRBJ2-7, reads DTGVSQNPRHKITKRGQNVTFRCDPISEHNRLYWYRQTLGQGPEFLTYFQNEAQLEKSRLLSDRFSAERPKGSFSTLEIQRTEQGDSAMYLCASSLTSGPYEQYFGPGTRLTVT.

The gene calls are TRBV4-1 and TRBJ2-1, with D possibly matching TRBD1 (5 bases). The CDR3 runs to 15 residues. V gave up 1 base and J gave up 3 bases, with 10 bases separating them. Germline V CDR1 and CDR2: MGHRA, YSYEKL. Here the CDR3 DNA reads TGCGCCAGCAGCCAAGGCAGGGCCGACTACAATGAGCAGTTCTTC. This encodes CASSQGRADYNEQFF.

V gene TRBV9 combines with J gene TRBJ1-4; D is undetermined. The CDR3 is made up of 13 amino acids. Trimming took off 0 bases at V and 6 bases at J, with 6 bases between the two ends. Germline V lookup: CDR1 SGDLS, CDR2 YYNGEE. The chain's CDR3 is CASSVGGYEKLFF. DNA of the CDR3: TGTGCCAGCAGCGTAGGCGGATATGAAAAACTGTTTTTT.

The V call is TRBV7-9, the J call TRBJ2-5; D remains unclear. V was clipped by 0 bases and J by 7 bases, with 12 bases between them. The CDR3 has 14 residues. Per germline, CDR1 SEHNR and CDR2 FQNEAQ (reference sequence). The CDR3 DNA sequence: TGTGCCAGCAGCTTAGCGCAAGTATTTGCGACCCAGTACTTC. Its translation is CASSLAQVFATQYF.

This rearrangement joins TRBV7-8 to TRBJ1-2, with D unclear. Trimming left V 1 base short and J 8 bases short, with 14 bases between. The CDR3 contains 14 residues. In germline, CDR1 is SGHVS, CDR2 FQNEAQ. This chain's CDR3 is CASSLVGGSGGYTF. The DNA of the CDR3 is TGTGCCAGCAGCTTAGTGGGAGGGTCAGGAGGCTACACCTTC.

CDR3 residues: CASSVGPGTGGNQPQHF. The DNA of the CDR3 is TGTGCCAGCAGCGTAGGGCCAGGGACGGGAGGCAATCAGCCCCAGCATTTT. The chain combines TRBV9 with TRBJ1-5, with D maybe TRBD1 (5 bases). The V gene lost 0 bases and the J gene lost 2 bases, with 15 bases spanning the gap. Germline CDR1 is SGDLS and CDR2 is YYNGEE. The CDR3 consists of 17 residues.

The chain carries TRBV4-3 and TRBJ2-2; D unclear. The CDR3 is made up of 18 amino acids. Germline CDR1 and CDR2: LGHNA and YSLEER. V dropped 0 bases and J dropped 3 bases, with 17 bases sitting between them. Here the CDR3 reads CASSQDFQAVIDTGELFF. The CDR3 region has the DNA TGCGCCAGCAGCCAAGATTTTCAGGCAGTGATCGACACCGGGGAGCTGTTTTTT.

The V and J genes are TRBV5-1 and TRBJ1-5; the D gene is possibly TRBD1 (6 bases). The V gene's germline CDR1 is SGHRS and CDR2 YFSETQ. The CDR3 covers 15 residues. V lost 4 bases, J lost 0 bases, and 11 bases lay in between. CDR3 region: CASSEQGSSNQPQHF. CDR3 sequence (DNA): TGCGCCAGCAGCGAACAGGGCTCTAGCAATCAGCCCCAGCATTTT.

This chain links TRBV7-9 with TRBJ1-6; the match to TRBD1 covers 8 bases. The CDR3 spans 17 residues. Germline CDR1 SEHNR, CDR2 FQNEAQ (reference sequence). V dropped 3 bases and J dropped 7; count of bases not matched to a gene: 11. This chain's CDR3 is CASSLGQARGGNSPLHF. Written as DNA, the CDR3 is TGTGCCAGCAGCTTGGGACAGGCCCGGGGGGGAAATTCACCCCTCCACTTT.

This chain connects TRBV2 to TRBJ2-6; D call uncertain. The V gene lost 4 bases and the J gene lost 0 bases, with 7 bases spanning the gap. The CDR3 is 15 amino acids. Germline loops: CDR1 SNHLY, CDR2 FYNNEI. CDR3 nucleotides: TGTGCCAGCAGTGTTGGTTTCTCTGGGGCCAACGTCCTGACTTTC. This gives the protein CASSVGFSGANVLTF.

The chain is built from TRBV5-1 and TRBJ2-5; TRBD2 aligns across 11 bases. Germline-derived CDR1 and CDR2 are SGHRS and YFSETQ. J gave up 3 bases and V 4 bases, and 8 bases lay outside the gene matches. This CDR3 contains 16 residues. The chain's CDR3 is CASSVASGGLKETQYF. CDR3 DNA sequence: TGCGCCAGCAGCGTCGCTAGCGGGGGGCTGAAAGAGACCCAGTACTTC.

A single count supports this clone. The chain couples TRBV7-8 to TRBJ2-2, with 9 bases matching TRBD1. The ends lost 1 base at V and 4 bases at J; junction bases unmatched: 4. The CDR3 loop spans 16 amino acids. Germline CDR1 is SGHVS and CDR2 is FQNEAQ. The CDR3 loop is CASSLGTGAGTGELFF. In DNA form, the CDR3 reads TGTGCCAGCAGCTTAGGGACAGGGGCGGGCACCGGGGAGCTGTTTTTT.

V is TRBV5-1 and J is TRBJ2-3; weak D call: TRBD2 (6 bases). This CDR3 contains 17 residues. Germline V gives CDR1 SGHRS, CDR2 YFSETQ. The germline V and J ends were trimmed by 6 bases and 1 base, with 21 bases remaining between them. As DNA, the CDR3 is TGCGCCAGCACCCAGCCCATCGGGGGATTTGGCACAGATACGCAGTATTTT. It codes for CASTQPIGGFGTDTQYF.

This chain connects TRBV2 to TRBJ2-3; TRBD2 matches at 7 bases. The CDR3 has 14 amino acids. Germline trimming cut 7 bases from V and 2 bases from J; bases unmatched to any gene: 6. CDR1 SNHLY and CDR2 FYNNEI come from the germline V gene. The DNA of the CDR3 is TGTGCCAGCATTGGGGGGGTGATCACAGATACGCAGTATTTT. Protein: CASIGGVITDTQYF.

V usage is TRBV30 and J usage is TRBJ2-7; 8 bases are shared with TRBD1. The CDR3 runs to 14 residues. Trimming removed 3 bases from V and 3 bases from J; junction bases left unmatched: 7. Germline-derived CDR1 and CDR2 are GTSNPN and SVGIG (reference sequence). CDR3 in DNA: TGTGCCTGGAGCTCCGGGACAGGATTCTACGAGCAGTACTTC. Translated: CAWSSGTGFYEQYF.

The chain is built from TRBV14 and TRBJ1-4; D unresolved. V was clipped by 1 base and J by 7 bases, with 4 bases between them. This CDR3 spans 12 amino acids. In germline, CDR1 is SGHDN, CDR2 FVKESK. The CDR3 DNA sequence: TGTGCCAGCAGCCAAGGGGGTGAAAAACTGTTTTTT. It is translated as CASSQGGEKLFF.

This chain connects TRBV5-1 to TRBJ2-7; D remains ambiguous. The V end lost 0 bases, the J end lost 3 bases, and 13 bases lay between the germline ends. The germline V gene encodes CDR1 SGHRS and CDR2 YFSETQ. The CDR3 length is 15 residues. The CDR3 loop is CASSLEGSGNYEQYF. The CDR3 DNA reads TGCGCCAGCAGCTTGGAAGGGTCAGGTAACTACGAGCAGTACTTC.

The chain uses TRBV19 and TRBJ2-4; D is tentatively TRBD1 or TRBD2 (6 bases each). Germline CDR1 and CDR2: LNHDA and SQIVND (reference sequence). V was cut by 7 bases and J by 6 bases, with 13 bases left in between. The CDR3 is 13 residues long. CDR3 protein: CASKQGGGNIQYF. As DNA, the CDR3 is TGTGCCAGTAAACAGGGAGGAGGAAACATTCAGTACTTC.

The V and J genes are TRBV5-1 and TRBJ1-1, with 11 bases identical to TRBD1. Germline V gene data show CDR1 as SGHRS and CDR2 as YFSETQ. The CDR3 has 14 residues. The V segment lost 4 bases and the J segment 3 bases; nucleotides outside the gene matches: 2. CDR3: CASSTGQGDTEAFF. Here the CDR3 DNA reads TGCGCCAGCAGCACGGGACAGGGGGACACTGAAGCTTTCTTT.

The chain joins TRBV19 to TRBJ2-3, with 9 bases fitting TRBD2. J was trimmed by 2 bases and V by 3 bases; bases with no gene match: 3. The CDR3 length is 15 residues. Germline CDR1 is LNHDA and CDR2 is SQIVND (reference sequence). Here the CDR3 DNA reads TGTGCCAGTAGTATGGGACTAGCCCCCACAGATACGCAGTATTTT. Its protein product is CASSMGLAPTDTQYF. The variable domain in full, completed from reference TRBV19 and TRBJ2-3, reads DGGITQSPKYLFRKEGQNVTLSCEQNLNHDAMYWYRQDPGQGLRLIYYSQIVNDFQKGDIAEGYSVSREKKESFPLTVTSAQKNPTAFYLCASSMGLAPTDTQYFGPGTRLTVL.